What follows are 24 T cell receptor beta chains derived from one specimen sequenced in a study of shared clonotypes between healthy human individuals. This table comes from immunoSEQ multiplex PCR, and its TCRdb copy is limited to in-frame clones, with some not included. This table has fewer than 1.8 million clones, less than 99% appearing once. The sample comprised naive CD4+ T cells sorted from blood. Sample subset: CD45RA+ positively selected. The source is a man under 40 in good health.

V and J are TRBV9 and TRBJ1-3; TRBD1 matches at 9 bases. V shed 3 bases, J shed 3 bases, and the junction held 4 bases outside the gene matches. CDR3 size: 15 residues. Germline V lookup: CDR1 SGDLS, CDR2 YYNGEE. CDR3: CASSAGQGFGNTIYF. DNA for the CDR3: TGTGCCAGCAGCGCCGGACAGGGGTTTGGAAACACCATATATTTT.

V and J are TRBV14 and TRBJ1-2; no reliable D call. CDR3 length: 16 amino acids. The V gene lost 3 bases and the J gene lost 8 bases, with 22 bases spanning the gap. Germline assignment: CDR1 SGHDN and CDR2 FVKESK. The CDR3 sequence: CASSQGRLVGDWGYTF. In DNA form, the CDR3 reads TGTGCCAGCAGCCAGGGGAGGCTGGTGGGAGACTGGGGCTACACCTTC.

The chain employs TRBV7-2 and TRBJ2-3, with a possible D match to TRBD2 (5 bases). The V gene lost 3 bases and the J gene lost 1 base, with 11 bases spanning the gap. CDR3 length equals 15 residues. The germline gives CDR1 SGHTA, CDR2 FQGNSA. DNA of the CDR3: TGTGCCAGCAGCTTGAAGACTATAGGCACAGATACGCAGTATTTT. It encodes CASSLKTIGTDTQYF.

V gene TRBV5-1 combines with J gene TRBJ2-1; 8 bases map to TRBD2. The CDR3 contains 14 residues. Unmatched junction bases numbered 5, after V lost 6 bases and J lost 3 bases. Germline CDR1 reads SGHRS; CDR2 reads YFSETQ. The DNA for the CDR3 is TGCGCCAGCACCCAAGCGGGAGTCTACAATGAGCAGTTCTTC. Its protein is CASTQAGVYNEQFF.

The gene calls are TRBV6-4 and TRBJ2-3, with unresolved D. Germline assignment: CDR1 MRHNA and CDR2 SNTAGT. The CDR3 is 14 amino acids. V shed 0 bases and J shed 4 bases, with 8 bases lying between them. CDR3 in amino acids: CASSDSVSADTQYF. In DNA, the CDR3 is TGTGCCAGCAGTGACTCGGTGTCAGCAGATACGCAGTATTTT.

The rearrangement links TRBV4-3 to TRBJ2-3; D unclear. This CDR3 has 15 residues. V was shortened by 0 bases and J by 1 base, with 8 bases between the two germline ends. In germline, CDR1 is LGHNA, CDR2 YSLEER. The DNA for the CDR3 is TGCGCCAGCAGCCAAGATTTACGGGGCACAGATACGCAGTATTTT. Amino acids: CASSQDLRGTDTQYF.

The chain combines TRBV28 with TRBJ2-7, with TRBD2 matching over 9 bases. V lost 4 bases and J lost 0; bases outside the gene matches: 13. The V gene's germline CDR1 is MDHEN and CDR2 SYDVKM. This CDR3 contains 18 residues. CDR3 DNA sequence: TGTGCCAGCAGTTCCGGGGGTCGATGGCGGGAGGGCTCCTACGAGCAGTACTTC. It codes for CASSSGGRWREGSYEQYF.

V and J are TRBV9 and TRBJ2-1; D unclear. Germline CDR1 reads SGDLS; CDR2 reads YYNGEE. The CDR3 contains 19 residues. CDR3 DNA: TGTACCGTTGAAGGCCGACCAAACCAAACTTCGAGCTCCTACAATGAGCAGTTCTTC. The encoded protein is CTVEGRPNQTSSSYNEQFF.

The V call is TRBV5-1, the J call TRBJ2-7; 8 nucleotides agree with TRBD1. Germline CDR1 and CDR2: SGHRS and YFSETQ. After removal of 0 bases from V and 2 bases from J, the junction contained 10 bases not matched to a gene. The CDR3 has 17 residues. The CDR3 region has the DNA TGCGCCAGCAGCTTGGAGATTAGGACAGGGTTCACCTACGAGCAGTACTTC. It translates to CASSLEIRTGFTYEQYF.

The gene calls are TRBV6-5 and TRBJ2-7; D gene ambiguous. Deletions cut 0 bases from V and 6 bases from J, with 15 bases between. The CDR3 has 15 residues. Germline-derived CDR1 and CDR2 are MNHEY and SVGAGI. Written as DNA, the CDR3 is TGTGCCAGCAGTTACTCGTTTTCTAGTCCCTCCGAGCAGTACTTC. Encoded protein: CASSYSFSSPSEQYF.

The V and J genes are TRBV29-1 and TRBJ2-7, with TRBD2 identical over 10 bases. Trimming took 7 bases from V and 2 from J; bases not matched to a gene: 5. This CDR3 has 13 residues. Germline V gene data show CDR1 as SQVTM and CDR2 as ANQGSEA. CDR3 region: CSGTGTSAYEQYF. CDR3 DNA sequence: TGCAGCGGGACCGGGACTAGCGCCTACGAGCAGTACTTC.

This clone has just one count. The chain uses TRBV18 and TRBJ2-7; no clear D. Germline-derived CDR1 and CDR2 are KGHSH and LQKENI. V shed 1 base and J shed 0 bases, with 10 bases lying between them. The CDR3 runs to 15 residues. The CDR3 sequence is CASSPLATYSYEQYF. CDR3 DNA: TGTGCCAGCTCACCACTGGCCACTTACTCCTACGAGCAGTACTTC.

The chain employs TRBV5-4 and TRBJ1-1, with 7 bases matching TRBD1. There are 16 residues in the CDR3. Trimming cost V 4 bases and J 5 bases; bases outside gene matches: 14. In germline, CDR1 is SGHNT, CDR2 YYREEE (reference sequence). The CDR3 sequence is CASSPRTGDERTEAFF. The CDR3 DNA sequence: TGTGCCAGCAGCCCAAGGACAGGAGATGAACGGACTGAAGCTTTCTTT.

This rearrangement joins TRBV6-5 to TRBJ2-3; TRBD2 matches at 8 bases. Germline-derived CDR1 and CDR2 are MNHEY and SVGAGI. V shed 2 bases, J shed 1 base, and the junction held 5 bases outside the gene matches. CDR3 length: 16 residues. The CDR3 here is CASSYGGLVGTDTQYF. DNA of the CDR3: TGTGCCAGCAGTTACGGGGGACTAGTAGGCACAGATACGCAGTATTTT.

This clone was observed a single time. The chain links TRBV7-8 to TRBJ1-4; tentative D call: TRBD1 (5 bases). Germline assignment: CDR1 SGHVS and CDR2 FQNEAQ. Between the trimmed V and J ends, which lost 5 bases and 8 bases, there was a span of 15 bases. The CDR3 runs to 14 residues. This CDR3 reads CASSKQRGEEKLFF. The DNA for the CDR3 is TGTGCCAGCAGCAAACAAAGAGGGGAGGAAAAACTGTTTTTT.

The chain joins TRBV5-4 to TRBJ2-7, with D perhaps TRBD1 or TRBD2 (5 bases each). This CDR3 region has 15 residues. Germline V CDR1 and CDR2: SGHNT, YYREEE (reference sequence). Trimming stripped 4 bases from V and 2 bases from J, with 16 bases between. The CDR3 nucleotides read TGTGCCAGCAGCCCTGGGGGACGGCTGGCCTACGAGCAGTACTTC. Translating gives CASSPGGRLAYEQYF.

The chain employs TRBV5-1 and TRBJ2-1, with D unresolved. Germline V lookup: CDR1 SGHRS, CDR2 YFSETQ. V was clipped by 3 bases and J by 3 bases, with 10 bases between them. The CDR3 sequence is 14 residues long. The CDR3 sequence: CASSSGVFYNEQFF. The CDR3 DNA sequence: TGCGCCAGCAGCTCCGGAGTTTTCTACAATGAGCAGTTCTTC.

V gene TRBV4-3 combines with J gene TRBJ2-7; TRBD1 aligns across 11 bases. V shed 4 bases and J 3 bases; nucleotides not matched to a gene: 2. This CDR3 has 14 residues. Germline V lookup: CDR1 LGHNA, CDR2 YSLEER. CDR3 protein: CASSPGTGGYEQYF. For the CDR3, the DNA is TGCGCCAGCAGCCCCGGGACAGGGGGCTACGAGCAGTACTTC.

This clone was observed once. The chain carries TRBV5-4 and TRBJ2-2; 7 bases align to TRBD2. V shed 7 bases, J shed 6 bases, and the junction held 15 bases outside the gene matches. This CDR3 is 16 amino acids long. Germline assignment: CDR1 SGHNT and CDR2 YYREEE (reference sequence). This chain's CDR3 is CASAPSRTRFPGELFF. The CDR3 bases are TGTGCCAGCGCACCTTCACGGACTAGATTCCCCGGGGAGCTGTTTTTT.

This chain links TRBV27 with TRBJ2-1; TRBD2 aligns across 14 bases. Trimming at V came to 5 bases and at J to 6 bases, leaving 9 bases not matched to a gene. The CDR3 runs to 17 residues. Per the germline V gene, CDR1 is MNHEY and CDR2 is SMNVEV (reference sequence). CDR3 DNA: TGTGCCAGCAGTCGATCCGTGACTAGCGGGAGGGCCAATGAGCAGTTCTTC. It yields the protein CASSRSVTSGRANEQFF.

This chain connects TRBV2 to TRBJ2-7; tentative D call: TRBD1 (6 bases). The CDR3 sequence is 16 residues long. Germline loops: CDR1 SNHLY, CDR2 FYNNEI. V lost 7 bases and J 1 base, leaving 20 bases between the germline ends. Written as DNA, the CDR3 is TGTGCCAGCAATACGTTACATGGGGGCTTTTCCTACGAGCAGTACTTC. Protein product: CASNTLHGGFSYEQYF. The complete variable domain, with remaining parts taken from reference TRBV2 and TRBJ2-7, reads EPEVTQTPSHQVTQMGQEVILRCVPISNHLYFYWYRQILGQKVEFLVSFYNNEISEKSEIFDDQFSVERPDGSNFTLKIRSTKLEDSAMYFCASNTLHGGFSYEQYFGPGTRLTVT.

In regard to this clone: At the DNA level, this CDR3 is encoded by other sequences in the same sample as well. The rearrangement uses TRBV5-1 and TRBJ2-1; 16 positions match TRBD2. CDR3 length: 16 amino acids. Germline V lookup: CDR1 SGHRS, CDR2 YFSETQ. Trimming at V came to 0 bases and at J to 7 bases, leaving 1 base not matched to a gene. This chain's CDR3 is CASSLAGLAGGNEQFF. The CDR3 nucleotides are TGCGCCAGCAGCTTGGCGGGACTAGCGGGAGGGAATGAGCAGTTCTTC.

The rearrangement joins TRBV11-3 to TRBJ2-7, with D unclear. V was shortened by 1 base and J by 6 bases, with 7 bases between the two germline ends. Looked up from germline, CDR1 is SGHNT and CDR2 is YENEEA. The CDR3 spans 12 residues. The CDR3 DNA reads as TGTGCCAGCAGCTTAGGGCGTAGCGAGCAGTACTTC. It specifies CASSLGRSEQYF.

The CDR3 reads CASRGTSGRAGREQFF. The DNA of the CDR3 is TGTGCCAGCAGAGGGACGAGCGGGAGGGCCGGGAGGGAGCAGTTCTTC. The rearrangement joins TRBV7-9 to TRBJ2-1, with 10 bases matching TRBD2. Trimming took 6 bases from V and 10 from J; bases not matched to a gene: 15. Per the germline V gene, CDR1 is SEHNR and CDR2 is FQNEAQ (reference sequence). This CDR3 contains 16 residues. Full variable domain (missing parts from reference TRBV7-9 and TRBJ2-1): DTGVSQNPRHKITKRGQNVTFRCDPISEHNRLYWYRQTLGQGPEFLTYFQNEAQLEKSRLLSDRFSAERPKGSFSTLEIQRTEQGDSAMYLCASRGTSGRAGREQFFGPGTRLTVL.